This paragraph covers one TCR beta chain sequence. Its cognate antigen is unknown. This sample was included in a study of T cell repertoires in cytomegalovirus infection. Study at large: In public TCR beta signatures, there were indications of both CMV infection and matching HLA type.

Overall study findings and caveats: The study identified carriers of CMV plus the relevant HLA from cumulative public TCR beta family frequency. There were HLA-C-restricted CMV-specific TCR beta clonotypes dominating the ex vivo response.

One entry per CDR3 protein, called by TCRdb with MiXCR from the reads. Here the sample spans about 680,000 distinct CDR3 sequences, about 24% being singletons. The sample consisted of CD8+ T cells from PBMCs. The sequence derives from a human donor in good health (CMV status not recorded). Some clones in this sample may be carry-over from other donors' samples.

CDR3 region: CASFSGANVLTF. The CDR3 DNA reads TGTGCCAGCTTCTCTGGGGCCAACGTCCTGACTTTC. The chain couples TRBV25-1 to TRBJ2-6; D is unclear. The V end lost 8 bases, the J end lost 0 bases, and 2 bases lay between the germline ends. The CDR3 is 12 amino acids. The germline gives CDR1 MGHDK, CDR2 SYGVNS.